These 15 T cell receptor beta chains originate from one sample sequenced in a study of graft-versus-host responses after intestinal transplantation. TCRdb's table, derived via immunoSEQ multiplex PCR, lists solely in-frame clones and lacks some. Of about 20,000 clones listed, roughly 78% are singletons. Once graft tissue had been processed, intraepithelial and lamina propria lymphocytes were released. The sample in question was ileum tissue, obtained 20 days after intestinal transplant. Receptors originate from a human patient who received an intestinal transplant, so some T cells may come from the graft donor.

The chain uses TRBV6-6 and TRBJ1-2; no reliable D call. There are 12 residues in the CDR3. Trimming left V 5 bases short and J 8 bases short, with 12 bases between. Germline assignment: CDR1 MNHNY and CDR2 SVGAGI (reference sequence). CDR3 sequence reads: CASSPRVSGYTF. CDR3 DNA sequence: TGTGCCAGCAGTCCCCGAGTAAGCGGCTACACCTTC.

The rearrangement uses TRBV28 and TRBJ2-3; TRBD2 might be the D (5 bases). Per germline, CDR1 MDHEN and CDR2 SYDVKM. The CDR3 has 16 residues. V was cut by 6 bases and J by 0 bases, with 16 bases left in between. CDR3 sequence reads: CASSTATGISTDTQYF. Here the CDR3 DNA reads TGTGCCAGCAGCACCGCTACGGGAATTAGCACAGATACGCAGTATTTT. The full variable domain, completed using reference TRBV28 and TRBJ2-3, is DVKVTQSSRYLVKRTGEKVFLECVQDMDHENMFWYRQDPGLGLRLIYFSYDVKMKEKGDIPEGYSVSREKKERFSLILESASTNQTSMYLCASSTATGISTDTQYFGPGTRLTVL.

The J gene is TRBJ1-5, the V gene TRBV4-1; D is possibly TRBD1 (6 bases). The length of the CDR3 is 16 residues. Germline V gene sequence: CDR1 MGHRA, CDR2 YSYEKL. Deletions cut 3 bases from V and 6 bases from J, with 18 bases between. Here the CDR3 DNA reads TGCGCCAGCAGCCAGATGGGGGGGCTGTATGGTCAGCCCCAGCATTTT. Residues: CASSQMGGLYGQPQHF.

The CDR3 sequence: CASSSQYETQYF. CDR3 nucleotide sequence: TGTGCCAGCAGCTCACAATATGAGACCCAGTACTTC. V gene TRBV7-9 combines with J gene TRBJ2-5; D not certain. From germline, CDR1 is SEHNR and CDR2 FQNEAQ (reference sequence). V was pared by 4 bases and J by 5 bases, with 8 bases between. This CDR3 has 12 amino acids. Drawing the rest from reference TRBV7-9 and TRBJ2-5, the complete variable domain is DTGVSQNPRHKITKRGQNVTFRCDPISEHNRLYWYRQTLGQGPEFLTYFQNEAQLEKSRLLSDRFSAERPKGSFSTLEIQRTEQGDSAMYLCASSSQYETQYFGPGTRLLVL.

The chain combines TRBV6-1 with TRBJ2-7; D is unresolved. The length of the CDR3 is 13 residues. Germline CDR1 MNHNS, CDR2 SASEGT. The ends were cut back, 1 base at V and 3 bases at J, with 7 bases in the middle. The DNA of the CDR3 is TGTGCCAGCAGTGAAGGGCTGAACTACGAGCAGTACTTC. Translating gives CASSEGLNYEQYF.

The chain couples TRBV5-5 to TRBJ1-6; TRBD1 might be the D (6 bases). Germline V CDR1 and CDR2: SGHKS, YYEKEE (reference sequence). V gave up 2 bases and J gave up 10 bases, with 19 bases separating them. The length of the CDR3 is 16 residues. The CDR3 DNA is TGTGCCAGCAGCTTCCGGGGGGCGCCGCACGGCTCACCCCTCCACTTT. Translating it yields CASSFRGAPHGSPLHF.

This clone was seen only once. The V gene is TRBV28, the J gene TRBJ2-1, with D tentatively TRBD2 (5 bases). CDR1 is MDHEN, CDR2 SYDVKM, per germline. The CDR3 loop spans 21 amino acids. Deletions cut 3 bases from V and 10 bases from J, with 37 bases between. DNA of the CDR3: TGTGCCAGCAGTTTTTCCGGGTTTATGACCCCTTTGGGTGGGCGGGTTGACGAGCAGTTCTTC. It codes for CASSFSGFMTPLGGRVDEQFF.

This clone was found a few times. The chain combines TRBV6-4 with TRBJ2-1; D not certain. The CDR3 consists of 14 residues. V lost 2 bases, J lost 1 base, and 6 bases lay in between. Per germline, CDR1 MRHNA and CDR2 SNTAGT. This CDR3 is CASSDGESYNEQFF. DNA of the CDR3: TGTGCCAGCAGTGACGGAGAGTCCTACAATGAGCAGTTCTTC.

The J gene is TRBJ2-5, the V gene TRBV7-9; TRBD2 might be the D (5 bases). The CDR3 totals 15 residues. V was trimmed by 5 bases and J by 1 base, leaving 14 bases between them. The germline V gene encodes CDR1 SEHNR and CDR2 FQNEAQ (reference sequence). CDR3 sequence (DNA): TGTGCCAGCAGCACAATTCAGCGGCCCCAAGAGACCCAGTACTTC. Its translation: CASSTIQRPQETQYF.

The chain uses TRBV18 and TRBJ1-4, with D possibly TRBD1 on 5 matching bases. V was cut by 3 bases and J by 4 bases, with 9 bases left in between. From germline, CDR1 is KGHSH and CDR2 LQKENI. The CDR3 is 14 residues long. In nucleotides, the CDR3 is TGTGCCAGCTCACCTTCAGGGATTAATGAAAAACTGTTTTTT. Translated, it gives CASSPSGINEKLFF.

The chain couples TRBV4-3 to TRBJ2-1; 11 bases map to TRBD2. Per the germline V gene, CDR1 is LGHNA and CDR2 is YSLEER. The CDR3 consists of 16 residues. Trimming at V came to 0 bases and at J to 7 bases, leaving 5 bases not matched to a gene. CDR3 loop: CASSQDFSGGVNEQFF. The CDR3 nucleotides are TGCGCCAGCAGCCAAGATTTTAGCGGGGGGGTGAATGAGCAGTTCTTC.

This clone was counted once. The V and J genes are TRBV15 and TRBJ2-7; 7 bases align to TRBD2. V was clipped by 0 bases and J by 2 bases; unmatched bases: 4. Germline CDR1 LNHNV, CDR2 YYDKDF (reference sequence). The CDR3 contains 15 residues. CDR3 sequence (DNA): TGTGCCACCAGCAGAGATCGGGGAGGGGCCTACGAGCAGTACTTC. This translates into CATSRDRGGAYEQYF.

This clone has more than one count but fewer than ten. The CDR3 nucleotides read TGCGCCAGCAGCCCTAGCGGGGGAGGGAATGAGCAGTTCTTC. Translating gives CASSPSGGGNEQFF. J is TRBJ2-1 and V is TRBV4-3, with 10 positions matching TRBD2. Trimming removed 4 bases from V and 7 bases from J; junction bases left unmatched: 4. CDR1 is LGHNA, CDR2 YSLEER, per germline. The length of the CDR3 is 14 residues.

The rearrangement uses TRBV7-9 and TRBJ2-7, with TRBD1 matching 12 bases. Germline V CDR1 and CDR2: SEHNR, FQNEAQ (reference sequence). The V and J ends lost 1 base and 3 bases, in that order; junction bases with no gene match: 4. The CDR3 consists of 16 residues. The CDR3 DNA sequence: TGTGCCAGCAGCTTAGGTGGGACAGGGGGCATCTACGAGCAGTACTTC. Translation: CASSLGGTGGIYEQYF.

This chain connects TRBV5-1 to TRBJ2-7; no clear D gene. With 3 bases removed from V and 2 bases from J, the gap between germline ends came to 12 bases. The CDR3 totals 14 residues. Germline V CDR1 and CDR2: SGHRS, YFSETQ. The CDR3 nucleotides read TGCGCCAGCAGCTCCGCCGGCGGAACCTACGAGCAGTACTTC. This encodes CASSSAGGTYEQYF.